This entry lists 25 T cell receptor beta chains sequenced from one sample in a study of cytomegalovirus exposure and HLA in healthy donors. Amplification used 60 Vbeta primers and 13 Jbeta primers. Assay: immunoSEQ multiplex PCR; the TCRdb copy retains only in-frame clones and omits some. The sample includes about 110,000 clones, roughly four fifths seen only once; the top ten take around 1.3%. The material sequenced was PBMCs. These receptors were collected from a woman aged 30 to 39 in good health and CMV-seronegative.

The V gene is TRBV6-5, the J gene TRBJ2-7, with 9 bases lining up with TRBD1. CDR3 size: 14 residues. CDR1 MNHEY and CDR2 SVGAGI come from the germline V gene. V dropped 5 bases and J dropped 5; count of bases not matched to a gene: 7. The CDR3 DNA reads TGTGCCAGCAGTAGCCCGGGACAGGGCAACGAGCAGTACTTC. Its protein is CASSSPGQGNEQYF.

CDR3 residues: CASSRTGTGVYEQYF. The DNA of the CDR3 is TGTGCCAGTAGTCGAACCGGGACTGGAGTCTACGAGCAGTACTTC. The chain carries TRBV19 and TRBJ2-7; the D gene is possibly TRBD2 (6 bases). This CDR3 spans 15 amino acids. CDR1 and CDR2 from the germline V gene are LNHDA and SQIVND (reference sequence). The V end was cut by 5 bases, the J end by 3 bases, with 17 bases between.

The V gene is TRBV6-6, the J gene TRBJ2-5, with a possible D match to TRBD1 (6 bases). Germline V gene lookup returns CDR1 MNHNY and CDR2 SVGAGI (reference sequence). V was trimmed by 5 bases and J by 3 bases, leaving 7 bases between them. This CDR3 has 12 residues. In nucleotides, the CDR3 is TGTGCCAGCAGTCGACAGGAAGAGACCCAGTACTTC. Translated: CASSRQEETQYF.

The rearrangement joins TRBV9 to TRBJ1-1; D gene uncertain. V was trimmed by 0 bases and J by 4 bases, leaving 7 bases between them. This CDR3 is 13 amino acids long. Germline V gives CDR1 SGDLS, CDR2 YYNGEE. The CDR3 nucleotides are TGTGCCAGCAGCGTAGGGGCAGCCACTGAAGCTTTCTTT. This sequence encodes CASSVGAATEAFF.

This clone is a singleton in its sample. CDR3 amino acids: CASSLVGRQETQYF. In nucleotides, the CDR3 is TGTGCCAGCAGCTTGGTCGGGAGGCAAGAGACCCAGTACTTC. The gene calls are TRBV5-6 and TRBJ2-5; 7 nucleotides align to TRBD2. Trimming took 0 bases from V and 2 from J; bases not matched to a gene: 1. Germline lookup yields CDR1 SGHDT and CDR2 YYEEEE. The CDR3 has 14 residues. Full variable domain (remainder filled in from reference TRBV5-6 and TRBJ2-5): DAGVTQSPTHLIKTRGQQVTLRCSPKSGHDTVSWYQQALGQGPQFIFQYYEEEERQRGNFPDRFSGHQFPNYSSELNVNALLLGDSALYLCASSLVGRQETQYFGPGTRLLVL.

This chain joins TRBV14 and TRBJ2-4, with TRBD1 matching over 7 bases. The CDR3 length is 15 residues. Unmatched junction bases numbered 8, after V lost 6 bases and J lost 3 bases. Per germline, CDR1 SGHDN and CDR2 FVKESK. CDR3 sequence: CASSQRQGNKNIQYF. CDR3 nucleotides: TGTGCCAGCAGTCAAAGACAGGGCAACAAAAACATTCAGTACTTC.

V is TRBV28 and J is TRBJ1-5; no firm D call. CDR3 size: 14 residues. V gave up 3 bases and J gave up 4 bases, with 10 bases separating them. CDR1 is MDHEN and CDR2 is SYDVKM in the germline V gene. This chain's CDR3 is CASSFDIENQPQHF. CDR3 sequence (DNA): TGTGCCAGCAGTTTCGACATCGAGAATCAGCCCCAGCATTTT.

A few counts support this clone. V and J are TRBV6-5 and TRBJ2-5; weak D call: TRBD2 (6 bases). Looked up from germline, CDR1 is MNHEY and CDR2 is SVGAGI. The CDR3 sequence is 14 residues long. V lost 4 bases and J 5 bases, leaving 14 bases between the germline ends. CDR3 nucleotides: TGTGCCAGCAGTTTCCGGGAGCCCCAGGAGACCCAGTACTTC. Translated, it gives CASSFREPQETQYF.

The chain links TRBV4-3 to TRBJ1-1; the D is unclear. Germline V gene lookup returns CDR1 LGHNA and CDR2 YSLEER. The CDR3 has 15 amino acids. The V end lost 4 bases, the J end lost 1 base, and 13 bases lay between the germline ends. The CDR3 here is CASSRTHFPNTEAFF. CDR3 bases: TGCGCCAGCAGCCGCACCCACTTCCCGAACACTGAAGCTTTCTTT.

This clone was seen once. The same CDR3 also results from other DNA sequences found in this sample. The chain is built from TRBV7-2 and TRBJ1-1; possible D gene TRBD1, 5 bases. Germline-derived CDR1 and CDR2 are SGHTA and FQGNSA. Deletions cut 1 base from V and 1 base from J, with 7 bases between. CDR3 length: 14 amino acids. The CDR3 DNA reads TGTGCCAGCAGCTTAGGGCAGGGGAACACTGAAGCTTTCTTT. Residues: CASSLGQGNTEAFF. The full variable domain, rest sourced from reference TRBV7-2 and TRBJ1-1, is GAGVSQSPSNKVTEKGKDVELRCDPISGHTALYWYRQSLGQGLEFLIYFQGNSAPDKSGLPSDRFSAERTGGSVSTLTIQRTQQEDSAVYLCASSLGQGNTEAFFGQGTRLTVV.

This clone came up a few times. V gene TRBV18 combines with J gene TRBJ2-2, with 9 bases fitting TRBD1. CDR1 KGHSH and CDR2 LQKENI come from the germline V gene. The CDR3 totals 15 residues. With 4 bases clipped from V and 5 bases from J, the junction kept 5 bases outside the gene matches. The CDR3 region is CASSRGQGETGELFF. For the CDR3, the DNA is TGTGCCAGCTCACGGGGACAGGGTGAAACCGGGGAGCTGTTTTTT.

Here the CDR3 DNA reads TGTGCCAGCAGCTTTCGGGGGGAGGGCCGGGAGACCCAGTACTTC. Protein sequence: CASSFRGEGRETQYF. This chain uses TRBV7-9 with TRBJ2-5; 7 nucleotides agree with TRBD2. V lost 3 bases, J lost 5 bases, and 9 bases stayed unmatched. CDR3 size: 15 residues. The germline V gene has CDR1 SEHNR and CDR2 FQNEAQ (reference sequence).

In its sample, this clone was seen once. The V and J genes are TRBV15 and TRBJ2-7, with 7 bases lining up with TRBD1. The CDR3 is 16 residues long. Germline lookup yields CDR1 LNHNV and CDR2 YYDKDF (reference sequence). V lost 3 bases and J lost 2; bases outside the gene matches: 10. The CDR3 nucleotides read TGTGCCACCAGCAGCACCGAGGGGGCGGATCCCTACGAGCAGTACTTC. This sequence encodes CATSSTEGADPYEQYF.

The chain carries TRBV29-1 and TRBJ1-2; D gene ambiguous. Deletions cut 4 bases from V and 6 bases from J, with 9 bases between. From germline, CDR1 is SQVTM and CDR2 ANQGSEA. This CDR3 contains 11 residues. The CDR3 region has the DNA TGCAGCGTTGGAGGAGTCGATGGCTACACCTTC. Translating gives CSVGGVDGYTF.

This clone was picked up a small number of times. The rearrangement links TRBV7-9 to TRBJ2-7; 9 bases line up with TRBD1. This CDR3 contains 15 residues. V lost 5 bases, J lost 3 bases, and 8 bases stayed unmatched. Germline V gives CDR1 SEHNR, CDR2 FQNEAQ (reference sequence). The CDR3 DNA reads TGTGCCAGCAGCCCCCGGGACAGGGAGGACTACGAGCAGTACTTC. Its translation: CASSPRDREDYEQYF.

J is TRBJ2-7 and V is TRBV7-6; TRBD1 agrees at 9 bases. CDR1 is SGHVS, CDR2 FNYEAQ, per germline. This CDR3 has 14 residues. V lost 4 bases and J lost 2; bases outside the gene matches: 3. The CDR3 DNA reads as TGTGCCAGCAGCTCACGGGACAGGGCCTACGAGCAGTACTTC. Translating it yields CASSSRDRAYEQYF. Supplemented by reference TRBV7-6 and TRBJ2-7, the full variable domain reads GAGVSQSPRYKVTKRGQDVALRCDPISGHVSLYWYRQALGQGPEFLTYFNYEAQQDKSGLPNDRFSAERPEGSISTLTIQRTEQRDSAMYRCASSSRDRAYEQYFGPGTRLTVT.

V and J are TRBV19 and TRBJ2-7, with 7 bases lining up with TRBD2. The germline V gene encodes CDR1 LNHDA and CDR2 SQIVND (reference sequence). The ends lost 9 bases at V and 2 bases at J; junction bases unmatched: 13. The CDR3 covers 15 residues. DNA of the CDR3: TGTGCCAGCAGGGACCCGGCTAGCGGCACCTACGAGCAGTACTTC. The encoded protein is CASRDPASGTYEQYF. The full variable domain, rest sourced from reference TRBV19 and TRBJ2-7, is DGGITQSPKYLFRKEGQNVTLSCEQNLNHDAMYWYRQDPGQGLRLIYYSQIVNDFQKGDIAEGYSVSREKKESFPLTVTSAQKNPTAFYLCASRDPASGTYEQYFGPGTRLTVT.

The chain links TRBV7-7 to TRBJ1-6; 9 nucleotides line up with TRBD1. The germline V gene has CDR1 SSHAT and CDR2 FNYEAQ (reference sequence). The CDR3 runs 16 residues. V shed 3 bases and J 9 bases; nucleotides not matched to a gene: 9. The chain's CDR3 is CASSFPGTGHGSPLHF. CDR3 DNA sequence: TGTGCCAGCAGCTTCCCCGGGACAGGGCATGGTTCACCCCTCCACTTT.

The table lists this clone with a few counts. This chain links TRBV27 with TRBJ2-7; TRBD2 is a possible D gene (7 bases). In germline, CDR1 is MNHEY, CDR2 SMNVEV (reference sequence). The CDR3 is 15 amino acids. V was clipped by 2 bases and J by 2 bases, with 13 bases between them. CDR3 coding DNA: TGTGCCAGCAGTTTAGGGGGGGGCGAGACCTACGAGCAGTACTTC. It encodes CASSLGGGETYEQYF.

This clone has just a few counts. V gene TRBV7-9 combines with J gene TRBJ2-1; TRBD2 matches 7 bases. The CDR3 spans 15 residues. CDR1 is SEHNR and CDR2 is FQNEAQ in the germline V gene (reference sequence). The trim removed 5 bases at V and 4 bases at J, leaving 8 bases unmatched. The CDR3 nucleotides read TGTGCCAGCAGCCCAGGACTAGTTTCTTACAATGAGCAGTTCTTC. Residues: CASSPGLVSYNEQFF.

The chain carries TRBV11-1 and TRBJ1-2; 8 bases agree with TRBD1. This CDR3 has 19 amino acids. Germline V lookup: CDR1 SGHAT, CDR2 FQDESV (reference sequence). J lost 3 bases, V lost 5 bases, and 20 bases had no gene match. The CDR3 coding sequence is TGTGCCAGCAGCCCGGGGTTCGAGCGGCGGACAGGGTACGACTATGGCTACACCTTC. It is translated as CASSPGFERRTGYDYGYTF.

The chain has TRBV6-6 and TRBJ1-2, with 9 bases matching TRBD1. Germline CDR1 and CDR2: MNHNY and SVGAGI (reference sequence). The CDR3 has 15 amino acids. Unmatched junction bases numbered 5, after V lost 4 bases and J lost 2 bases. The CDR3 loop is CASSWTGDKNYGYTF. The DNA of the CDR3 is TGTGCCAGCAGTTGGACAGGGGACAAGAACTATGGCTACACCTTC.

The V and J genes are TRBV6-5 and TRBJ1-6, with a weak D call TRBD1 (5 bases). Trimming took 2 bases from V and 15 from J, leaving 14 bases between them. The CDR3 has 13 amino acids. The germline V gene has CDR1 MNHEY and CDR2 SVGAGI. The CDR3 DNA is TGTGCCAGCAGTTACGGGCAGGGATTGGGCCTCCACTTT. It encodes CASSYGQGLGLHF.

The CDR3 reads CASSQDLGAAPLHF. In nucleotides, the CDR3 is TGTGCCAGCAGCCAAGATCTGGGGGCCGCACCCCTCCACTTT. This chain uses TRBV4-2 with TRBJ1-6, with D maybe TRBD1 (6 bases). The CDR3 extends over 14 amino acids. With 0 bases removed from V and 11 bases from J, the gap between germline ends came to 11 bases. CDR1 is LGHNA, CDR2 YNFKEQ, per germline.

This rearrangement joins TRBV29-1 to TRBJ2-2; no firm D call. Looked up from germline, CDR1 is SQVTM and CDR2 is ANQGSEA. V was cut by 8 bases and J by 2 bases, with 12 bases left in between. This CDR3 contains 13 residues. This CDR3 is CSTSPRNTGELFF. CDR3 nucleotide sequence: TGCAGCACCTCTCCGCGAAACACCGGGGAGCTGTTTTTT.